Detailed here is one T cell receptor beta chain. Other DNA sequences within the sample encode an identical CDR3. The sample belongs to a study of control samples from healthy donors and cancer patients. Repertoires were generated with immunoSEQ multiplex PCR, while TCRdb's copy carries only in-frame clones and drops some. Of 120,000 or so clones in the sample, more than 75% were seen once. This clonotype was obtained from a man aged 35 to 55 in good health. Sequenced: blood.

The CDR3 bases are TGCGCCAGCAGCGCCGGACGGGGGAACACTGAAGCTTTCTTT. This codes for CASSAGRGNTEAFF. This sequence joins TRBV5-1 and TRBJ1-1, with unresolved D. The V end was cut by 4 bases, the J end by 1 base, with 11 bases between. The CDR3 sequence is 14 residues long. Per germline, CDR1 SGHRS and CDR2 YFSETQ.